One sample yielded the 21 T cell receptor beta chains listed below, sequenced in a study of T cell repertoires in cytomegalovirus infection. One entry per CDR3 protein, called by TCRdb with MiXCR from the reads. The table lists around 210,000 distinct CDR3 sequences, approximately 6.7% of them singletons. Material: PBMCs. Every receptor here comes from a human donor in good health (CMV status not recorded). Some clones in this sample may be carry-over from other donors' samples.

This clonotype was seen at least ten times. The gene calls are TRBV4-3 and TRBJ2-2; TRBD2 matches 11 bases. The germline gives CDR1 LGHNA, CDR2 YSLEER. J was trimmed by 6 bases and V by 3 bases; bases with no gene match: 9. There are 17 residues in the CDR3. CDR3 sequence reads: CASSQGSGGASAGELFF. CDR3 DNA sequence: TGCGCCAGCAGCCAGGGTAGCGGGGGGGCCTCCGCCGGGGAGCTGTTTTTT.

This clonotype was recorded many times. The rearrangement links TRBV4-1 to TRBJ1-1, with a weak D call TRBD1 (5 bases). The CDR3 contains 14 residues. Germline CDR1 MGHRA, CDR2 YSYEKL. V shed 0 bases and J shed 6 bases, with 11 bases lying between them. CDR3: CASSQDQGVPEAFF. In DNA, the CDR3 is TGCGCCAGCAGCCAAGACCAGGGAGTACCTGAAGCTTTCTTT.

This clonotype appeared many times. The chain carries TRBV12-3 or TRBV12-4 and TRBJ2-3; the match to TRBD1 covers 8 bases. CDR3 length: 16 amino acids. With 6 bases clipped from V and 0 bases from J, the junction kept 8 bases outside the gene matches. In DNA, the CDR3 is TGTGCCAGCAGGGGACAGGACAGGTCTAGCACAGATACGCAGTATTTT. This translates into CASRGQDRSSTDTQYF.

This clonotype was recorded at least ten times. V and J are TRBV3-1 and TRBJ2-1; no clear D. CDR1 LGHDT and CDR2 YNNKEL come from the germline V gene (reference sequence). Trimming pared 4 bases from V and 0 bases from J, leaving 10 bases between. There are 15 residues in the CDR3. DNA for the CDR3: TGTGCCAGCAGCCCCCAGCCGGACTCCTACAATGAGCAGTTCTTC. Protein product: CASSPQPDSYNEQFF.

As for this clonotype: This may come from a read error, since a much larger clone is one base off. This chain uses TRBV20-1 with TRBJ2-5, with 8 bases aligning to TRBD2. With 0 bases clipped from V and 4 bases from J, the junction kept 4 bases outside the gene matches. The CDR3 sequence is 14 residues long. The germline CDR1 and CDR2 sequences are DFQATT and SNEGSKA (reference sequence). The CDR3 DNA reads as TGCAGTGCTAGAGAGCAGGCGGGAGGAGAGACCCAGTACTTC. Its protein is CSAREQAGGETQYF.

This clonotype has ten or more counts. The V and J genes are TRBV6-2 or TRBV6-3 and TRBJ2-3; D is ambiguous. This CDR3 is 14 amino acids long. In germline, CDR1 is MNHEY, CDR2 SVGEGT. V lost 8 bases, J lost 1 base, and 13 bases lay in between. The CDR3 sequence: CASEGLQGTDTQYF. Here the CDR3 DNA reads TGTGCCAGCGAAGGTCTTCAAGGCACAGATACGCAGTATTTT.

This clonotype has at least ten counts. V is TRBV5-1 and J is TRBJ2-3, with D maybe TRBD2 (6 bases). Germline V lookup: CDR1 SGHRS, CDR2 YFSETQ. The CDR3 runs 16 residues. Trimming left V 0 bases short and J 4 bases short, with 15 bases between. CDR3 DNA sequence: TGCGCCAGCAGCTTGGAAGGCGGGGCTGCACCAGATACGCAGTATTTT. Translation: CASSLEGGAAPDTQYF.

This clonotype was counted between two and nine times. The CDR3 DNA is TGTGCCAGCAGTTCTCCGAAGACAGGGCAGTTCTTC. Translated: CASSSPKTGQFF. The chain joins TRBV28 to TRBJ2-1; weak D call: TRBD1 (6 bases). The CDR3 loop spans 12 amino acids. Trimming left V 4 bases short and J 12 bases short, with 13 bases between. Germline V gene lookup returns CDR1 MDHEN and CDR2 SYDVKM.

Remarks on this clonotype: A much larger clonotype is one base distant, so this may be a read error. The gene calls are TRBV7-2 and TRBJ2-2, with D tentatively TRBD2 (5 bases). The CDR3 is 12 amino acids. Germline V gene sequence: CDR1 SGHTA, CDR2 FQGNSA. CDR3 coding DNA: TGTGCCAGCAGCTTTAGGGCCGGGAAGCTGTTTTTT. Translation: CASSFRAGKLFF.

This clonotype was recorded at least ten times. The chain uses TRBV7-2 and TRBJ2-3, with 11 nucleotides matching TRBD2. Germline loops: CDR1 SGHTA, CDR2 FQGNSA. The CDR3 is 19 residues long. V was clipped by 2 bases and J by 1 base; unmatched bases: 11. CDR3 nucleotide sequence: TGTGCCAGCAGCTTAACCCCTCGGGTTAGCGGGGGGGGCACAGATACGCAGTATTTT. Translated, it gives CASSLTPRVSGGGTDTQYF.

This clonotype was counted ten times or more. This rearrangement joins TRBV7-8 to TRBJ1-2; D unclear. This CDR3 region has 13 residues. Trimming shortened V by 4 bases and J by 0 bases, and 6 bases separated the two germline ends. CDR1 SGHVS and CDR2 FQNEAQ come from the germline V gene. CDR3 amino acids: CASSYEANYGYTF. In DNA form, the CDR3 reads TGTGCCAGCAGCTACGAAGCTAACTATGGCTACACCTTC.

In this sample, this clonotype turned up a few times. The V and J genes are TRBV23-1 and TRBJ1-5; D is possibly TRBD1 (6 bases). TRBV23-1 is annotated as an ORF whose role is uncertain. V was trimmed by 2 bases and J by 4 bases, leaving 12 bases between them. The CDR3 consists of 15 residues. CDR3 amino acids: CASSQATGLNQPQHF. Here the CDR3 DNA reads TGCGCCAGCAGTCAAGCGACAGGCTTAAATCAGCCCCAGCATTTT.

This clonotype was observed a handful of times. The chain has TRBV11-3 and TRBJ2-1; no reliable D call. V was trimmed by 0 bases and J by 7 bases, leaving 13 bases between them. The length of the CDR3 is 15 residues. Germline values: CDR1 SGHNT, CDR2 YENEEA. DNA for the CDR3: TGTGCCAGCAGCTTAGACCCGCTGGATCTTAATGAGCAGTTCTTC. This sequence encodes CASSLDPLDLNEQFF.

There are many counts of this clonotype. The CDR3 spells CASSFSDPRGETQYF. The DNA of the CDR3 is TGTGCCAGCAGCTTCTCGGACCCAAGGGGGGAGACCCAGTACTTC. This chain uses TRBV7-2 with TRBJ2-5, with D possibly being TRBD1 (6 bases). The V gene lost 3 bases and the J gene lost 5 bases, with 16 bases spanning the gap. This CDR3 region has 15 residues. Looked up from germline, CDR1 is SGHTA and CDR2 is FQGNSA.

This clonotype was detected only a few times. V is TRBV29-1 and J is TRBJ2-1; 7 bases match TRBD2. Trimming at V came to 4 bases and at J to 12 bases, leaving 15 bases not matched to a gene. CDR3 length: 14 amino acids. Germline CDR1 and CDR2: SQVTM and ANQGSEA. In nucleotides, the CDR3 is TGCAGCGTTGTTCTTAGCGGGCGACAAAGCCGGCAGTTCTTC. Encoded protein: CSVVLSGRQSRQFF.

This clonotype was seen at least ten times. This CDR3 is CASRAPQGRTDTQYF. The CDR3 DNA sequence: TGTGCCAGCAGGGCCCCACAGGGTCGGACAGATACGCAGTATTTT. V gene TRBV28 combines with J gene TRBJ2-3; D might be TRBD1 (6 bases). From germline, CDR1 is MDHEN and CDR2 SYDVKM. The germline V and J ends were trimmed by 6 bases and 3 bases, with 16 bases remaining between them. The CDR3 extends over 15 amino acids.

Many counts were recorded for this clonotype. The chain employs TRBV20-1 and TRBJ1-4; D not certain. The CDR3 totals 13 residues. The germline gives CDR1 DFQATT, CDR2 SNEGSKA (reference sequence). Between the trimmed V and J ends, which lost 2 bases and 2 bases, there was a span of 6 bases. CDR3 protein: CSARTGTNEKLFF. The CDR3 DNA reads as TGCAGTGCTAGAACGGGTACTAATGAAAAACTGTTTTTT.

This clonotype was counted ten times or more. This chain joins TRBV6-2 or TRBV6-3 and TRBJ2-5; no definite D call. V lost 2 bases, J lost 2 bases, and 9 bases lay in between. Germline V gene data show CDR1 as MNHEY and CDR2 as SVGEGT. The CDR3 spans 14 residues. CDR3 DNA: TGTGCCAGCAGTTACGCTGTCAGACAAGAGACCCAGTACTTC. Translation gives CASSYAVRQETQYF.

V and J are TRBV4-3 and TRBJ2-1, with TRBD1 matching 10 bases. The CDR3 runs to 15 residues. The germline gives CDR1 LGHNA, CDR2 YSLEER. V gave up 5 bases and J gave up 2 bases; unmatched junction bases: 3. Here the CDR3 reads CASSRDRGTYNEQFF. As DNA, the CDR3 is TGCGCCAGCAGCAGGGACAGGGGTACCTACAATGAGCAGTTCTTC.

This clonotype came up many times. This sequence joins TRBV7-2 and TRBJ2-6, with D possibly matching TRBD1 (5 bases). The length of the CDR3 is 15 residues. Germline V CDR1 and CDR2: SGHTA, FQGNSA. V dropped 7 bases and J dropped 3 bases, with 13 bases sitting between them. For the CDR3, the DNA is TGTGCCAGCACCCATAGGGGCTTTGGGGCCAACGTCCTGACTTTC. Residues: CASTHRGFGANVLTF. The variable domain in full, completed from reference TRBV7-2 and TRBJ2-6, reads GAGVSQSPSNKVTEKGKDVELRCDPISGHTALYWYRQSLGQGLEFLIYFQGNSAPDKSGLPSDRFSAERTGGSVSTLTIQRTQQEDSAVYLCASTHRGFGANVLTFGAGSRLTVL.

The table lists this clonotype with many counts. The chain is built from TRBV7-2 and TRBJ2-2, with D possibly being TRBD2 (6 bases). The CDR3 is made up of 15 amino acids. In germline, CDR1 is SGHTA, CDR2 FQGNSA. Deletions cut 2 bases from V and 1 base from J, with 8 bases between. The CDR3 coding sequence is TGTGCCAGCAGCTTAACGGGGGAGAACACCGGGGAGCTGTTTTTT. Translating it yields CASSLTGENTGELFF.